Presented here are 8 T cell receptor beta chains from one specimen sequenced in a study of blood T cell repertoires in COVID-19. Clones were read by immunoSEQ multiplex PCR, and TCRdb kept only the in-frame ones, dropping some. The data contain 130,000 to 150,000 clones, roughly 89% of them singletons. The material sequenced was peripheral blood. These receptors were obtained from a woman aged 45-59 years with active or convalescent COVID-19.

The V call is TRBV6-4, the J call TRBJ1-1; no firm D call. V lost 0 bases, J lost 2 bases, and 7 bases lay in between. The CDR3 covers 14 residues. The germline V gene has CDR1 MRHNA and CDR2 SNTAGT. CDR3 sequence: CASSDSPGNTEAFF. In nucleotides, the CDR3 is TGTGCCAGCAGTGACTCGCCGGGTAACACTGAAGCTTTCTTT.

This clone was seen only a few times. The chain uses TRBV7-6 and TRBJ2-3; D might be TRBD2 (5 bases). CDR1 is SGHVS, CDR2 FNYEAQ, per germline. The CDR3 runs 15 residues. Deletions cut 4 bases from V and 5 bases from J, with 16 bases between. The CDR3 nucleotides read TGTGCCAGCAGCTCGCTCGAGACTAAGCAAGATACGCAGTATTTT. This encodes CASSSLETKQDTQYF.

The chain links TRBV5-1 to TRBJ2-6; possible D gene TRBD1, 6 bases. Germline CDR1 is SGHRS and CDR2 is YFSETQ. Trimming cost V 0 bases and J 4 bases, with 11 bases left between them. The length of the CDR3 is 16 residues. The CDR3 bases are TGCGCCAGCAGCTTGGAAGGGACAAGGGGGGCCAACGTCCTGACTTTC. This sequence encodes CASSLEGTRGANVLTF.

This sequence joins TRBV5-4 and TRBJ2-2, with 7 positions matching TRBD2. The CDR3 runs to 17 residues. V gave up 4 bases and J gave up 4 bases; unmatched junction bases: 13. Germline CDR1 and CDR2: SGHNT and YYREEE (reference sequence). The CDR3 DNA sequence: TGTGCCAGCAGCCCCGTTGGAGCGGGGAGTGGCACCGGGGAGCTGTTTTTT. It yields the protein CASSPVGAGSGTGELFF.

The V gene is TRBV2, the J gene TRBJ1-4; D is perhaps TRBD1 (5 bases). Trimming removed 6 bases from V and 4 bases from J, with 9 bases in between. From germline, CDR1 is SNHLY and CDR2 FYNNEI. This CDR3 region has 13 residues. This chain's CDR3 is CASRAGLNEKLFF. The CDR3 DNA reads TGTGCCAGCAGAGCAGGGCTTAATGAAAAACTGTTTTTT.

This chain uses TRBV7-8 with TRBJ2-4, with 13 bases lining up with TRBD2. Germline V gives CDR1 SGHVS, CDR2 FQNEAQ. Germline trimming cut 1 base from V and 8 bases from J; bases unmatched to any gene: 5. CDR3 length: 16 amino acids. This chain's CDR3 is CASSLGTSGGVDIQYF. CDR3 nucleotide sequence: TGTGCCAGCAGCTTAGGGACTAGCGGGGGCGTTGACATTCAGTACTTC.

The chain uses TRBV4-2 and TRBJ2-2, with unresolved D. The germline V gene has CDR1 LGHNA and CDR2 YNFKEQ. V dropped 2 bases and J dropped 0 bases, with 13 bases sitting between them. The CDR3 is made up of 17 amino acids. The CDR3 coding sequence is TGTGCCAGCAGCCAATCTTTCGACGGGTCGAACACCGGGGAGCTGTTTTTT. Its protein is CASSQSFDGSNTGELFF.

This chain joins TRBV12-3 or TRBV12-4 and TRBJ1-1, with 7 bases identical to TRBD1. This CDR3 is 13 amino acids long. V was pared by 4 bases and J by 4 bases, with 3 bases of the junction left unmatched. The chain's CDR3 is CASSWQGGTEAFF. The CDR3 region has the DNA TGTGCCAGCAGTTGGCAGGGGGGCACTGAAGCTTTCTTT.